The rows below give T cell receptor beta chains drawn from one sample of a study of T cells in Graves' hyperthyroidism and ophthalmopathy. TCRdb re-analysed the multiplex PCR reads in MiXCR, keeping a single row per CDR3 protein. The sample lists about 160,000 distinct CDR3 sequences, 8% to 9.5% seen once, with around 21% in the top ten. Sequencing input: blood. These receptors came from a woman younger than 30 with Graves' hyperthyroidism that later progressed to Graves' ophthalmopathy. The CDR3 runs from the conserved cysteine through the conserved F or W. The D gene is left open where the match is weak. Not all rows give a size; the values are once, few, many and, for expanded clones, a class.

size	D	V	J	DNA	CDR3
-	-	TRBV2	TRBJ1-6	TGTGCCAGCAGTGAAGCTAAGTGGTATCGAAATTCACTCCTACACTTT	CASSEAKWYRNSLLHF
many	-	TRBV2	TRBJ1-1	TGTGCCAGCACCCGGGACATCAACACTGAAGCTTTCTTT	CASTRDINTEAFF
many	TRBD1	TRBV2	TRBJ1-6	TGTGCCAGCAGTCACCGTCAGGGGGCGAGCTCCTATAATTCACCCCTCCACTTT	CASSHRQGASSYNSPLHF
many	-	TRBV7-9	TRBJ1-2	TGTGCCAGCACGGAGGACACTAACTATGGCTACACCTTC	CASTEDTNYGYTF
once	-	TRBV6-1	TRBJ1-2	TGTGCCAGCACCGTGGACAGCAACTATGGCTACACCTTC	CASTVDSNYGYTF
-	TRBD1	TRBV4-1	TRBJ2-1	TGCGCCAGCAGCCAATCTAATGCAGGGGGCATTTACAATGAGCAGTTCTTC	CASSQSNAGGIYNEQFF
many	TRBD1	TRBV3-1	TRBJ1-1	TGTGCCAGCAGCCAAGGGGCGGACAGGGAAATGAACACTGAAGCTTTCTTT	CASSQGADREMNTEAFF
many	-	TRBV29-1	TRBJ2-2	TGCAGCGTTGTAAGGCAGGGGAATGTCGGGGAGCTGTTTTTT	CSVVRQGNVGELFF
many	-	TRBV30	TRBJ1-4	TGTGCCTGGAGTGGGCAGAGTCGGGAAAAACTGTTTTTT	CAWSGQSREKLFF
few	-	TRBV7-3	TRBJ2-2	TGTGCCAGCAGCTTAACGGGGACCGGGGAGCTGTTTTTT	CASSLTGTGELFF
many	-	TRBV12-3/TRBV12-4	TRBJ2-1	TGTGCCAGCAGTTTAATACAGGGCCCTAGGCATGAGCAGTTCTTC	CASSLIQGPRHEQFF
-	-	TRBV9	TRBJ2-5	TGTGCCAGCAGCGGTACCTCAAGGGGAGAGACCCAGTACTTC	CASSGTSRGETQYF
few	-	TRBV5-6	TRBJ2-7	TGTGCCAGCAGCTGGGCTGGGCAGCCGAGCTCCTACGAGCAGTACTTC	CASSWAGQPSSYEQYF
many	TRBD1	TRBV27	TRBJ1-1	TGTGCCAGCATCGGGACTCCGGGACAGACTCCTAACACTGAAGCTTTCTTT	CASIGTPGQTPNTEAFF
many	-	TRBV7-9	TRBJ2-7	TGTGCCAGCAGCCCCGCGGACGGCCCCTACGAGCAGTACTTC	CASSPADGPYEQYF
many	-	TRBV6-6	TRBJ1-4	TGTGCCAGCAGTTACAGGGGGAGGTCAAGTGAAAAACTGTTTTTT	CASSYRGRSSEKLFF
many	-	TRBV7-6	TRBJ1-1	TGTGCCAGCAGCGTGAGTGGGGGCACTGAAGCTTTCTTT	CASSVSGGTEAFF
many	TRBD2	TRBV20-1	TRBJ2-1	TGCAGTGCCAACCGGGGGGGCGGGAGGTTGAACAATGAGCAGTTCTTC	CSANRGGGRLNNEQFF
many	-	TRBV13	TRBJ2-3	TGTGCCAGCAGCCCGGGGATTGAAGATACGCAGTATTTT	CASSPGIEDTQYF
many	TRBD1	TRBV3-1	TRBJ1-1	TGTGCCAGCAGCCAACAAGGACAGGGCGGCACTGAAGCTTTCTTT	CASSQQGQGGTEAFF
many	-	TRBV19	TRBJ1-5	TGTGCCAGTAGTATAGCGACTCAGACCAATCAGCCCCAGCATTTT	CASSIATQTNQPQHF
many	-	TRBV7-2	TRBJ1-2	TGTGCCAGCAGGGGCCCCCCGGGGGAACATGGCTACACCTTC	CASRGPPGEHGYTF
medium-sized	-	TRBV20-1	TRBJ2-7	TGCAGTGCTAGAGATAGGGACTACGAGCAGTACTTC	CSARDRDYEQYF
many	TRBD2	TRBV2	TRBJ2-7	TGTGCCAGCAGCATACCACTAGCGGGACCGAGCTCCTACGAGCAGTACTTC	CASSIPLAGPSSYEQYF
many	-	TRBV6-1	TRBJ1-4	TGTGCCAGCAGCGCGTACCCTAAAAGCAATGAAAAACTGTTTTTT	CASSAYPKSNEKLFF
many	TRBD2	TRBV20-1	TRBJ2-5	TGCAGTGCTCCCCGAGGGGAGACTAGCGGGGCCCAAGAGACCCAGTACTTC	CSAPRGETSGAQETQYF
many	-	TRBV7-4	TRBJ2-7	TGTGCCAGCAGCTCAGTAGTCAGGGTAGGTTACGAGCAGTACTTC	CASSSVVRVGYEQYF
few	-	TRBV20-1	TRBJ1-4	TGCAGTGCTAGTCTAGGGCAGGGTGGAGGGGAAAAACTGTTTTTT	CSASLGQGGGEKLFF
-	-	TRBV19	TRBJ2-6	TGTGCCAGTAGAAAAGGGGGGTCGGGGGCCAACGTCCTGACTTTC	CASRKGGSGANVLTF
few	-	TRBV4-2	TRBJ1-3	TGTGCCAGCAGCCAAGATCCCATGAGAGGAAACACCATATATTTT	CASSQDPMRGNTIYF
many	TRBD1	TRBV2	TRBJ1-1	TGTGCCAGCAGTGGTAGACAGGGGGATTTCACTGAAGCTTTCTTT	CASSGRQGDFTEAFF
many	-	TRBV27	TRBJ1-3	TGTGCCAGCAGTTTAAAACCGGTGGGAAACACCATATATTTT	CASSLKPVGNTIYF
-	-	TRBV4-1	TRBJ1-5	TGCGCCAGCAGCCAACCGGGACGAGGGAATCAGCCCCAGCATTTT	CASSQPGRGNQPQHF
many	-	TRBV3-1	TRBJ2-5	TGTGCCAGCAGCCCAGGGGGGGGTGCCCAGCGGACCCAGTACTTC	CASSPGGGAQRTQYF
few	-	TRBV5-8	TRBJ2-1	TGTGCCAGCAGCTTGGGACTAGTCATCTACAATGAGCAGTTCTTC	CASSLGLVIYNEQFF
-	-	TRBV30	TRBJ1-4	TGTGCCTGGAGTGTAGGTTCGGGGAAAGGGAGTGAAAAACTGTTTTTT	CAWSVGSGKGSEKLFF
many	TRBD1	TRBV5-1	TRBJ2-2	TGCGCCAGCAGCTTGGAGCCAGGGGGAACGGTCGGGGAGCTGTTTTTT	CASSLEPGGTVGELFF
many	TRBD2	TRBV11-2	TRBJ2-5	TGTGCCAGCAGCTCCCTCGGGGGGGAAGAGACCCAGTACTTC	CASSSLGGEETQYF
-	TRBD1	TRBV7-9	TRBJ2-1	TGTGCCAGCAGCTCAATGCGGACAGGGTCGACAAGGAATGAGCAGTTCTTC	CASSSMRTGSTRNEQFF
-	-	TRBV7-8	TRBJ1-2	TGTGCCAGCAGCTTAGCACAGGATGGCTACACCTTC	CASSLAQDGYTF
-	TRBD2	TRBV19	TRBJ2-5	TGTGCCAGTAGTAGAGCCGGGACTAGCGGGAGAGATTCTGGGACCCAGTACTTC	CASSRAGTSGRDSGTQYF
many	-	TRBV6-5	TRBJ2-7	TGTGCCAGCAGTTACTCTTCGGGACCCTCCTCCTACGAGCAGTACTTC	CASSYSSGPSSYEQYF
many	TRBD1	TRBV20-1	TRBJ1-2	TGCAGTGCGAGGGGGGACAGGGGGAACTATGGCTACACCTTC	CSARGDRGNYGYTF
-	TRBD2	TRBV12-3/TRBV12-4	TRBJ2-1	TGTGCCAGCAGTTTGGGCGGGAGGGTAAATGAGCAGTTCTTC	CASSLGGRVNEQFF
many	TRBD1	TRBV12-3/TRBV12-4	TRBJ2-2	TGTGCCAGCAGTTTCGGACAGGGGCTGTTTTTT	CASSFGQGLFF
many	-	TRBV5-8	TRBJ1-1	TGTGCCAGCAGCTTGGATTTTCGGGCGTCGAACACTGAAGCTTTCTTT	CASSLDFRASNTEAFF
many	TRBD1	TRBV7-2	TRBJ1-4	TGTGCCAGCAGCCCCCAGCCAGGGGGCGATGAAAAACTGTTTTTT	CASSPQPGGDEKLFF
many	-	TRBV14	TRBJ1-1	TGTGCCAGCAGCGCGTACAGTAGCATGAACACTGAAGCTTTCTTT	CASSAYSSMNTEAFF
-	-	TRBV6-4	TRBJ2-3	TGTGCCAGCAGTGACTCGGGGGGGCCAGCAGATACGCAGTATTTT	CASSDSGGPADTQYF
many	TRBD1	TRBV12-3/TRBV12-4	TRBJ2-5	TGTGCCAGCAGTTTAATGACAGGGGAGGCGGAGACCCAGTACTTC	CASSLMTGEAETQYF
many	TRBD1	TRBV2	TRBJ2-7	TGTGCCAGCAGTGACGGGACAGGGGGCTCCTACGAGCAGTACTTC	CASSDGTGGSYEQYF
many	TRBD2	TRBV7-3	TRBJ2-5	TGTGCCAGCAGCCCCACTACTAGCGGGGGGACCCAGTACTTC	CASSPTTSGGTQYF
many	-	TRBV11-2	TRBJ2-7	TGTGCCAGCAGCTTAGAGGTCAGGTTGGGGTACGAGCAGTACTTC	CASSLEVRLGYEQYF
-	TRBD1	TRBV4-1	TRBJ2-5	TGCGCCAGCAGCCGCCGCGGGACAGGGGGCCAGGAGACCCAGTACTTC	CASSRRGTGGQETQYF
many	TRBD1	TRBV28	TRBJ1-5	TGTGCCAGCAGCTCCTCGCCGGGACAGGGAAGCAATCAGCCCCAGCATTTT	CASSSSPGQGSNQPQHF
many	TRBD1	TRBV6-1	TRBJ1-1	TGTGCCAGCAGGTATACAGGGGGTGAAGCTTTCTTT	CASRYTGGEAFF
many	TRBD1	TRBV29-1	TRBJ1-2	TGCAGCGTTGAAGTAGTGGGACAGCCGGGCGCTAACTATGGCTACACCTTC	CSVEVVGQPGANYGYTF
many	TRBD1	TRBV9	TRBJ1-1	TGTGCCAGCAGCGTAGATCCGGGACAGGGGACTGAAGCTTTCTTT	CASSVDPGQGTEAFF
many	TRBD2	TRBV11-2	TRBJ2-5	TGTGCCAGCAGCTTAGACTACCGGGGGGTGGAGACCCAGTACTTC	CASSLDYRGVETQYF